This paragraph covers one T cell receptor (beta chain) sequence. What it binds is unknown. J was trimmed by 5 bases and V by 11 bases; bases with no gene match: 9. The germline gives CDR1 SEHNR, CDR2 FQNEAQ (reference sequence). This CDR3 has 13 amino acids. Repertoires were generated with immunoSEQ multiplex PCR, while TCRdb's copy carries only in-frame clones and drops some. Of fewer than 500,000 clones in the sample, about 91% were seen once. Treatment described: around 19 received Ad26.COV2.S at low or high dose, single or two shots; about 5 received placebo; per-sample allocation not given. Sampling happened 63 days after the first vaccine or placebo injection. This entry is derived from a study of Ad26.COV2.S vaccination and SARS-CoV-2 variants. Turning to the study itself: Donor was in the COV1001 Ad26.COV2.S trial arm. Recipients of Ad26.COV2.S got it intramuscularly, once or twice 56 days apart. General observations from the study: Following vaccination, spike-specific CD8+ and CD4+ T cell responses reportedly exhibited substantial breadth.

The sequencing used peripheral blood, collected in a trial of Ad26.COV2.S vaccine versus placebo. The chain combines TRBV7-9 with TRBJ1-5, with 7 bases lining up with TRBD1. The TCR comes from a person between 18 and 59 years old who received the Ad26.COV2.S COVID-19 vaccine or a placebo. The CDR3 DNA reads as TGTGCCGGATCGGGGCAGGGGGATCAGCCCCAGCATTTT. Its protein is CAGSGQGDQPQHF.